This TCR beta chain was sequenced for a study of Graves' ophthalmopathy and Graves' hyperthyroidism. Study results and limitations: Ophthalmopathy progression was predicted by the model at less than 71% sensitivity and roughly 72% specificity. Blood contained most expanded thyroid clonotypes exceeding 0.001 frequency.

This clonotype was counted many times. Its specificity is not known. This CDR3 contains 14 residues. Germline values: CDR1 LNHNV, CDR2 YYDKDF (reference sequence). V gave up 1 base and J gave up 7 bases, with 13 bases separating them. CDR3 regions of TCR beta were amplified from RNA transcripts. Second-round multiplex PCR came after a first-round RT-PCR that employed HTBI primers. TCRdb fed the multiplex PCR reads into MiXCR, producing one record per CDR3 protein. The sample consists of under 350,000 distinct CDR3 sequences, 15% to 20% of them appearing once. Ophthalmopathic donors had moderate-to-severe activity, CAS ≥3 and NOSPECS ≥4, with disease that had lasted under 3 months. Clinicians made diagnoses from clinical symptoms, serum thyroxine, TRAb, thyroid ultrasound and orbital computed tomography.

The chain employs TRBV15 and TRBJ2-5; tentative D call: TRBD2 (6 bases). The sample taken for sequencing was peripheral blood. The sequence derives from an adult man with Graves' ophthalmopathy. The CDR3: CATSRGGEAGTQYF. The CDR3 DNA follows: TGTGCCACCAGCAGAGGAGGGGAGGCGGGGACCCAGTACTTC.